These 29 T cell receptor beta chains were sequenced from one sample in a study of blood T cells in healthy people across ages. Combining a sample-barcoded 5' primer with a J-beta primer mix, a second PCR ran for 7 to 11 cycles. TCRdb redid the calling of the 5' RACE reads with MiXCR, one entry per CDR3 protein. The repertoire holds 850,000 to 1,300,000 distinct CDR3 sequences, with 35% to 50% as singletons. Input material: blood. The receptors here all came from a woman in her sixties in good health.

The gene calls are TRBV20-1 and TRBJ2-1; D perhaps matches TRBD2 (5 bases). With 4 bases removed from V and 1 base from J, the gap between germline ends came to 11 bases. Germline CDR1 reads DFQATT; CDR2 reads SNEGSKA (reference sequence). The CDR3 length is 14 residues. DNA of the CDR3: TGCAGTGCTAACACTAGGGATTCCTACAATGAGCAGTTCTTC. Translation: CSANTRDSYNEQFF.

This chain connects TRBV28 to TRBJ2-1; 8 bases fit TRBD2. The CDR3 totals 15 residues. V was pared by 5 bases and J by 3 bases, with 6 bases of the junction left unmatched. Germline V gives CDR1 MDHEN, CDR2 SYDVKM. The CDR3 nucleotides read TGTGCCAGCAGTCAGACGGGAGGGATCTACAATGAGCAGTTCTTC. This gives the protein CASSQTGGIYNEQFF.

This clonotype was observed a few times. V and J are TRBV12-5 and TRBJ2-1, with D unresolved. From germline, CDR1 is LGHNT and CDR2 FRNRAP. The CDR3 length is 11 residues. V dropped 6 bases and J dropped 5 bases, with 5 bases sitting between them. The CDR3 region is CASGENNEQFF. The CDR3 DNA follows: TGTGCTAGTGGCGAAAACAATGAGCAGTTCTTC.

J is TRBJ1-5 and V is TRBV10-3; weak D call: TRBD1 (5 bases). The CDR3 totals 16 residues. The V and J ends lost 0 bases and 0 bases respectively, with 9 bases between them. Germline-derived CDR1 and CDR2 are ENHRY and SYGVKD. This CDR3 is CAISESGLSSNQPQHF. As DNA, the CDR3 is TGTGCCATCAGTGAGTCGGGACTGTCTAGCAATCAGCCCCAGCATTTT.

The genes are TRBV29-1 and TRBJ2-6; 10 bases map to TRBD1. CDR1 SQVTM and CDR2 ANQGSEA come from the germline V gene. V trimming: 4 bases; J trimming: 2 bases; junction bases outside the gene matches: 8. The CDR3 loop spans 17 amino acids. CDR3 sequence: CSVGTGGSVAGANVLTF. DNA for the CDR3: TGCAGCGTTGGGACAGGGGGATCGGTGGCTGGGGCCAACGTCCTGACTTTC. Supplemented by reference TRBV29-1 and TRBJ2-6, the full variable domain reads SAVISQKPSRDICQRGTSLTIQCQVDSQVTMMFWYRQQPGQSLTLIATANQGSEATYESGFVIDKFPISRPNLTFSTLTVSNMSPEDSSIYLCSVGTGGSVAGANVLTFGAGSRLTVL.

This clonotype occurred once. The chain couples TRBV6-2 or TRBV6-3 to TRBJ2-2; D may be TRBD2 (5 bases). The ends were cut back, 6 bases at V and 7 bases at J, with 9 bases in the middle. The germline gives CDR1 MNHEY, CDR2 SVGEGT. The CDR3 covers 12 residues. CDR3 nucleotide sequence: TGTGCCAGCAGCCTAGCAATCGGGGAGCTGTTTTTT. Translation gives CASSLAIGELFF.

As DNA, the CDR3 is TGTGCCAGCAGCGTCCGGGACAGGGGTTTGGAGACCCAGTACTTC. It encodes CASSVRDRGLETQYF. The gene calls are TRBV7-7 and TRBJ2-5; TRBD1 matches 10 bases. This CDR3 is built from 15 residues. Trimming took 5 bases from V and 5 from J; bases not matched to a gene: 8. CDR1 SSHAT and CDR2 FNYEAQ come from the germline V gene (reference sequence).

In this sample, this clonotype turned up once. This sequence joins TRBV29-1 and TRBJ2-5; D call uncertain. This CDR3 region has 11 residues. V was pared by 4 bases and J by 11 bases, with 14 bases between. CDR1 is SQVTM, CDR2 ANQGSEA, per germline. As DNA, the CDR3 is TGCAGCGTTGGAGCACTCAATGAGCAGTACTTC. As protein: CSVGALNEQYF.

This clonotype was observed a few times. J is TRBJ1-1 and V is TRBV10-3, with 8 bases lining up with TRBD1. The CDR3 runs to 15 residues. The V gene's germline CDR1 is ENHRY and CDR2 SYGVKD. Unmatched junction bases numbered 7, after V lost 3 bases and J lost 4 bases. For the CDR3, the DNA is TGTGCCATCAGTGACCCCAGGGGGCGCGGCACTGAAGCTTTCTTT. Its protein product is CAISDPRGRGTEAFF.

This clonotype has only a few counts. J is TRBJ2-5 and V is TRBV27; 8 bases line up with TRBD1. Trimming took 6 bases from V and 1 from J; bases not matched to a gene: 7. The CDR3 spans 15 residues. Germline V gives CDR1 MNHEY, CDR2 SMNVEV (reference sequence). The DNA for the CDR3 is TGTGCCAGCAGCCAAGGGACAGGCATCCAAGAGACCCAGTACTTC. Translating it yields CASSQGTGIQETQYF.

V usage is TRBV20-1 and J usage is TRBJ1-1; D is ambiguous. This CDR3 has 14 amino acids. Germline values: CDR1 DFQATT, CDR2 SNEGSKA (reference sequence). V lost 0 bases to trimming and J lost 10 bases, with 18 bases between them. This chain's CDR3 is CSARDLVEFYLAFF. The DNA for the CDR3 is TGCAGTGCTAGAGATCTAGTCGAATTCTACTTAGCTTTCTTT.

This clonotype has only a few counts. The chain combines TRBV20-1 with TRBJ2-7; maybe TRBD2 (6 bases). Germline CDR1 is DFQATT and CDR2 is SNEGSKA (reference sequence). V was cut by 5 bases and J by 3 bases, with 11 bases left in between. This CDR3 is built from 12 residues. The CDR3 region has the DNA TGCAGTGCTGCCCCCGGGGGCTACGAGCAGTACTTC. Translated, it gives CSAAPGGYEQYF.

This clonotype has only one observation. V gene TRBV29-1 combines with J gene TRBJ2-2; possible D gene TRBD1, 6 bases. CDR3 length: 13 amino acids. Germline-derived CDR1 and CDR2 are SQVTM and ANQGSEA. V lost 4 bases and J lost 0, with 6 bases in between. This CDR3 is CSVAGANTGELFF. CDR3 bases: TGCAGCGTTGCAGGGGCGAACACCGGGGAGCTGTTTTTT.

The V gene is TRBV28, the J gene TRBJ1-6; D is possibly TRBD1 (5 bases). CDR1 MDHEN and CDR2 SYDVKM come from the germline V gene. This CDR3 is 16 amino acids long. Deletions cut 4 bases from V and 8 bases from J, with 18 bases between. The CDR3 is CASSSPGRGTDSPLHF. CDR3 DNA sequence: TGTGCCAGCAGTTCACCGGGCCGAGGGACGGATTCACCCCTCCACTTT.

This clonotype appeared a few times. The V and J genes are TRBV2 and TRBJ1-2; TRBD1 is a possible D gene (5 bases). In germline, CDR1 is SNHLY, CDR2 FYNNEI. Trimming cost V 4 bases and J 7 bases, with 10 bases left between them. This CDR3 region has 12 residues. CDR3 in amino acids: CASSVTDSGYTF. For the CDR3, the DNA is TGTGCCAGCAGTGTGACAGATTCTGGCTACACCTTC.

This clonotype was seen a handful of times. The J gene is TRBJ2-1, the V gene TRBV20-1, with 7 bases that match TRBD2. Germline CDR1 reads DFQATT; CDR2 reads SNEGSKA (reference sequence). J gave up 6 bases and V 5 bases, and 13 bases lay outside the gene matches. The CDR3 spans 15 residues. CDR3 region: CSAPSAAGASNEQFF. DNA of the CDR3: TGCAGTGCTCCCTCGGCGGCGGGAGCCTCCAATGAGCAGTTCTTC.

The chain recombines TRBV7-9 with TRBJ2-3; possible D gene TRBD1, 5 bases. CDR1 SEHNR and CDR2 FQNEAQ come from the germline V gene (reference sequence). V lost 2 bases and J 1 base, leaving 10 bases between the germline ends. The CDR3 covers 15 residues. CDR3 DNA sequence: TGTGCCAGCAGCTTAAGACAGAGACGCACAGATACGCAGTATTTT. This sequence encodes CASSLRQRRTDTQYF.

The gene calls are TRBV7-9 and TRBJ2-7; either TRBD1 or TRBD2 may supply D (5 bases each). The J call is doubtful: the DNA matches TRBJ2-5 better. CDR1 is SEHNR, CDR2 FQNEAQ, per germline (reference sequence). The CDR3 has 18 amino acids. The chain's CDR3 is CASSSPNRTSPFRETQYF. CDR3 nucleotides: TGTGCCAGCAGCTCACCAAACAGGACTTCCCCCTTCCGAGAGACCCAGTACTTC.

The genes are TRBV2 and TRBJ2-1, with D tentatively TRBD1 or TRBD2 (7 bases each). The CDR3 spans 15 residues. V was trimmed by 4 bases and J by 8 bases, leaving 18 bases between them. From germline, CDR1 is SNHLY and CDR2 FYNNEI. The CDR3 DNA sequence: TGTGCCAGCAGTGCATTGCAGGGGGGGGGCTATGAGCAGTTCTTC. It translates to CASSALQGGGYEQFF. Full variable domain (missing parts from reference TRBV2 and TRBJ2-1): EPEVTQTPSHQVTQMGQEVILRCVPISNHLYFYWYRQILGQKVEFLVSFYNNEISEKSEIFDDQFSVERPDGSNFTLKIRSTKLEDSAMYFCASSALQGGGYEQFFGPGTRLTVL.

As regards this clonotype: Given a much more abundant clone one base away, this may be a read error. The rearrangement joins TRBV11-3 to TRBJ2-5; 14 bases agree with TRBD2. Germline V gives CDR1 SGHNT, CDR2 YENEEA. V shed 1 base, J shed 13 bases, and the junction held 8 bases outside the gene matches. This CDR3 spans 15 amino acids. The CDR3 DNA sequence: TGTGCCAGCAGCTTAGGACTAGCGGGAGGGAATGAGCGGTACTTC. Protein: CASSLGLAGGNERYF.

This clonotype was picked up a small number of times. The chain uses TRBV6-5 and TRBJ2-2; D is unresolved. The germline V gene has CDR1 MNHEY and CDR2 SVGAGI. The CDR3 is 12 residues long. Deletions cut 6 bases from V and 4 bases from J, with 6 bases between. CDR3 loop: CASRPLTGELFF. The CDR3 bases are TGTGCCAGCAGACCCCTCACCGGGGAGCTGTTTTTT.

This chain uses TRBV27 with TRBJ2-7; 7 nucleotides match TRBD1. Losses at the gene ends were 4 bases for V and 6 bases for J; bases not matched to a gene: 9. The CDR3 spans 14 residues. Germline values: CDR1 MNHEY, CDR2 SMNVEV (reference sequence). The CDR3 reads CASSSTGSNGEQYF. The CDR3 region has the DNA TGTGCCAGCAGTTCGACAGGGTCGAACGGCGAGCAGTACTTC.

This clonotype occurred a few times. CDR3 in amino acids: CASSQAGQLYYGYTF. In nucleotides, the CDR3 is TGCGCCAGCAGCCAAGCGGGACAGCTTTACTATGGCTACACCTTC. This chain joins TRBV4-1 and TRBJ1-2; 7 bases map to TRBD1. Trimming took 1 base from V and 3 from J; bases not matched to a gene: 5. The germline CDR1 and CDR2 sequences are MGHRA and YSYEKL. This CDR3 region has 15 residues.

The V and J genes are TRBV2 and TRBJ1-1; 7 bases map to TRBD1. With V trimmed by 2 bases and J by 11 bases, 5 bases remained unmatched. Germline CDR1 and CDR2: SNHLY and FYNNEI. This CDR3 is 12 amino acids long. CDR3 protein: CASSEQGGTAFF. The CDR3 nucleotides read TGTGCCAGCAGTGAACAGGGGGGTACGGCTTTCTTT.

The chain is built from TRBV7-6 and TRBJ2-2, with TRBD2 matching 9 bases. The CDR3 covers 14 residues. Looked up from germline, CDR1 is SGHVS and CDR2 is FNYEAQ. The V gene end was trimmed by 3 bases and the J gene end by 8 bases; junction bases not matched to a gene: 4. This CDR3 reads CASSLYSGSGELFF. The CDR3 DNA sequence: TGTGCCAGCAGCTTGTATAGCGGGAGTGGGGAGCTGTTTTTT. The full variable domain, with the rest looked up from reference TRBV7-6 and TRBJ2-2, is GAGVSQSPRYKVTKRGQDVALRCDPISGHVSLYWYRQALGQGPEFLTYFNYEAQQDKSGLPNDRFSAERPEGSISTLTIQRTEQRDSAMYRCASSLYSGSGELFFGEGSRLTVL.

This clonotype was picked up a small number of times. The V gene is TRBV20-1, the J gene TRBJ2-7; 7 bases line up with TRBD2. This CDR3 has 13 amino acids. Per germline, CDR1 DFQATT and CDR2 SNEGSKA (reference sequence). V trimming: 6 bases; J trimming: 2 bases; junction bases outside the gene matches: 7. The CDR3 reads CSAPPSGTYEQYF. The CDR3 nucleotides are TGCAGTGCGCCTCCTAGCGGAACCTACGAGCAGTACTTC.

The chain joins TRBV27 to TRBJ2-5; D might be TRBD2 (6 bases). The CDR3 contains 14 residues. V was cut by 11 bases and J by 5 bases, with 21 bases left in between. Germline V gene sequence: CDR1 MNHEY, CDR2 SMNVEV (reference sequence). CDR3 region: CASRRGREMETQYF. The CDR3 DNA follows: TGTGCCTCGAGGCGTGGGCGGGAAATGGAGACCCAGTACTTC.

This clonotype was picked up many times. DNA of the CDR3: TGTGCCAGCAGTTACCTCGGTAACTATGGCTACACCTTC. Encoded protein: CASSYLGNYGYTF. This rearrangement joins TRBV6-5 to TRBJ1-2; D not resolved. The V gene's germline CDR1 is MNHEY and CDR2 SVGAGI. V lost 2 bases and J 1 base, leaving 5 bases between the germline ends. The CDR3 contains 13 residues.

To note about this clonotype: At one of its ends the junction is not consistent with the germline gene, which may arise from a read error. The V gene is TRBV3-1, the J gene TRBJ2-1; 12 bases map to TRBD2. CDR3 length: 17 amino acids. Per the germline V gene, CDR1 is LGHDT and CDR2 is YNNKEL (reference sequence). DNA of the CDR3: TGTGCTAGCAGCCAAGAGGTACTAGCGGGAGGATGGAATGAGCAGTTCTTC. Protein: CASSQEVLAGGWNEQFF.